A selection of T cell receptor beta chains follows, all from one sample in a study of HIV-infected patients and healthy controls. One entry per CDR3 protein, called by TCRdb with MiXCR from the 5' RACE reads. The sample carries about 64,000 distinct CDR3 sequences, 15% to 20% recorded once. The sample was CD4+ T cells from blood. These receptors all come from a human donor in good health. CDR3s include the opening cysteine and the closing phenylalanine or tryptophan. Each record gives: V gene, clone size, J gene, D gene, CDR3 DNA, CDR3 protein. The D gene is left open where the match is weak. Clone size is given for some rows only: seen once, a few or many times, or a class if the clone is expanded.

TRBV4-3,.,TRBJ1-6,.,TGCGCCAGCAGCCAAGACCGAGACTATAATTCACCCCTCCACTTT,CASSQDRDYNSPLHF
TRBV14,many,TRBJ2-3,.,TGTGCCAGCAGCCAAGACAACCGGTACACAGATACGCAGTATTTT,CASSQDNRYTDTQYF
TRBV27,many,TRBJ2-1,TRBD1,TGTGCCAGCAGTTTATTGGCAGGGGGCACTGAGCAGTTCTTC,CASSLLAGGTEQFF
TRBV29-1,many,TRBJ1-1,.,TGCAGCGTTGAAGAGGCTATGAACACTGAAGCTTTCTTT,CSVEEAMNTEAFF
TRBV12-3/TRBV12-4,many,TRBJ2-3,TRBD1,TGTGCCAGCAGCTGGGACAGGGGCACAGATACGCAGTATTTT,CASSWDRGTDTQYF
TRBV10-3,few,TRBJ2-3,.,TGTGCCATCAGTGACAGCGGGACAGATACGCAGTATTTT,CAISDSGTDTQYF
TRBV7-8,few,TRBJ2-5,.,TGTGCCAGCAGCTTAGGGGCGCGCAACCGGAGGCAAGAGACCCAGTACTTC,CASSLGARNRRQETQYF
TRBV7-9,.,TRBJ2-2,.,TGTGCCAGCAGCTTAGCGTTGGTGTATGACACCGGGGAGCTGTTTTTT,CASSLALVYDTGELFF
TRBV3-1,many,TRBJ1-2,.,TGTGCCAGCAGCCAAGTTCTCGCGGGGTTCTTCTATGGCTACACCTTC,CASSQVLAGFFYGYTF
TRBV29-1,.,TRBJ1-2,.,TGCAGCGTCGGTTCAGGGAGAAAGGGCTACACCTTC,CSVGSGRKGYTF
TRBV4-2,many,TRBJ2-3,.,TGTGCCAGCAGCCAAGGTCAGGGTACGAGCACAGATACGCAGTATTTT,CASSQGQGTSTDTQYF
TRBV7-6,.,TRBJ2-1,.,TGTGCCAGCAGCCGGACCTCAAGCTCCTACAATGAGCAGTTCTTC,CASSRTSSSYNEQFF
TRBV19,.,TRBJ1-2,.,TGTGCCAGTAGTCGAAATGGACTTTTTACGAAGGATGGCTACACCTTC,CASSRNGLFTKDGYTF
TRBV7-9,.,TRBJ1-1,.,TGTGCCAGCAGCACAACAGGGTACACTGAAGCTTTCTTT,CASSTTGYTEAFF
TRBV19,.,TRBJ1-1,.,TGTGCCAGTAGTCGGGAAGGGGGTCTTATGAACACTGAAGCTTTCTTT,CASSREGGLMNTEAFF
TRBV7-9,many,TRBJ2-5,.,TGTGCCAGCAGCAGGGGGGACAGTTTACAAGAGACCCAGTACTTC,CASSRGDSLQETQYF
TRBV19,many,TRBJ1-1,.,TGTGCCAGTAGTATGCGGGGCACTGAAGCTTTCTTT,CASSMRGTEAFF
TRBV20-1,.,TRBJ1-1,TRBD1,TGCAGTGCTAGAGATCCAGGGACAGGGGAAACTGAAGCTTTCTTT,CSARDPGTGETEAFF
TRBV28,.,TRBJ2-1,TRBD1,TGTGCCAGCAGATCCGGGACAGGGGGCCACAATGAGCAGTTCTTC,CASRSGTGGHNEQFF
TRBV5-1,many,TRBJ1-5,.,TGCGCCAGCAGCTTGGACGGGGGGCATAGCAATCAGCCCCAGCATTTT,CASSLDGGHSNQPQHF
TRBV5-6,many,TRBJ1-1,.,TGTGCCAGCAGCGCGCCCGGACGGAGCACTGAAGCTTTCTTT,CASSAPGRSTEAFF
TRBV10-2,.,TRBJ1-1,.,TGCGCCAGCAGTCTATTGGGGGGAGAAGCTTTCTTT,CASSLLGGEAFF
TRBV7-2,many,TRBJ2-7,.,TGTGCCAGCAGCTACGGTGCTGGGGACGAGCAGTACTTC,CASSYGAGDEQYF
TRBV2,few,TRBJ1-2,.,TGTGCCAGCAGGGGTAACTATGGCTACACCTTC,CASRGNYGYTF
TRBV6-1,few,TRBJ2-7,.,TGTGCCAGCAGTGAAGCGCTTCCCCGGCAGTACTTC,CASSEALPRQYF
TRBV27,.,TRBJ1-4,.,TGTGCCAGCAGTTTAGTGGGGATAACTAATGAAAAACTGTTTTTT,CASSLVGITNEKLFF
TRBV23-1,.,TRBJ2-4,TRBD1,TGCGCCAGCAGTCTCCCGGGACAGGGAAAAAACATTCAGTACTTC,CASSLPGQGKNIQYF
TRBV14,many,TRBJ2-7,TRBD2,TGTGCCAGCAGCCAACTGGGACTAGCGGGAGATTCCGAGCAGTACTTC,CASSQLGLAGDSEQYF
TRBV4-1,many,TRBJ1-4,TRBD1,TGCGCCAGCAGCCAGGACTTACGGGACAGAAATGAAAAACTGTTTTTT,CASSQDLRDRNEKLFF
TRBV15,.,TRBJ2-7,TRBD2,TGTGCCACCAGCGCCCGGACTAGCGCCTCCTACGAGCAGTACTTC,CATSARTSASYEQYF
TRBV20-1,.,TRBJ1-1,TRBD1,TGCAGTGCTAGAGCCTCAGACAGGGACGGCACTGAAGCTTTCTTT,CSARASDRDGTEAFF
TRBV3-1,few,TRBJ2-2,TRBD2,TGTGCCAGCAGCCAAGGGGTAGCGGGAGTCGGGGAGCTGTTTTTT,CASSQGVAGVGELFF
TRBV2,many,TRBJ2-3,TRBD1,TGTGCCAGCAGCCTGGGACAGCCTAGCACAGATACGCAGTATTTT,CASSLGQPSTDTQYF
TRBV19,few,TRBJ2-1,TRBD2,TGTGCCAGTAGTATTAGCGGGATGGGGGACAATGAGCAGTTCTTC,CASSISGMGDNEQFF
TRBV25-1,.,TRBJ2-2,TRBD2,TGTGCCAGCAGTGGAGGAAGCGGGACCCCGAACACCGGGGAGCTGTTTTTT,CASSGGSGTPNTGELFF
TRBV5-5,many,TRBJ1-1,TRBD1,TGTGCCAGCAGTTCGCCGGGACAGGGTCCCTCTGAAGCTTTCTTT,CASSSPGQGPSEAFF
TRBV6-2/TRBV6-3,few,TRBJ2-4,TRBD2,TGTGCCAGCAGTTACTCGACTAGCGGGAGGACTCTAGCCAAAAACATTCAGTACTTC,CASSYSTSGRTLAKNIQYF
TRBV19,many,TRBJ1-3,.,TGTGCCAGTAGTATCGGAGCAGCTGGAAACACCATATATTTT,CASSIGAAGNTIYF
TRBV20-1,many,TRBJ1-5,.,TGCAGTGCAGAGCCAGGTTCGGGCAATCAGCCCCAGCATTTT,CSAEPGSGNQPQHF
TRBV12-3/TRBV12-4,few,TRBJ2-7,.,TGTGCCAGCAGTCCCAGCGCGGAAGCGGGTCCGACCTACGAGCAGTACTTC,CASSPSAEAGPTYEQYF
TRBV9,.,TRBJ2-7,TRBD2,TGTGCCAGCAGCGTAGATGGGTTTGCGGGGGGCGAGCAGTACTTC,CASSVDGFAGGEQYF
TRBV10-3,many,TRBJ2-5,.,TGTGCCATCAGTGAGTCGGTACAAGAGACCCAGTACTTC,CAISESVQETQYF
TRBV29-1,.,TRBJ1-3,.,TGCAGCGGAACCGAGGGAGCGGCAAACACCATATATTTT,CSGTEGAANTIYF
TRBV11-2,many,TRBJ2-5,TRBD2,TGTGCCAGCAGCTTAGCCGCGGGAGTATCAGGAGAGACCCAGTACTTC,CASSLAAGVSGETQYF
TRBV7-2,few,TRBJ1-3,TRBD1,TGTGCCAGCAGCTTAGGACAGGGGGCCCAAAGTGACACCATATATTTT,CASSLGQGAQSDTIYF
TRBV6-2/TRBV6-3,.,TRBJ2-4,TRBD2,TGTGCCAGCAGCCCAGCGGGGGCTTTAAAAAACATTCAGTACTTC,CASSPAGALKNIQYF
TRBV6-5,many,TRBJ1-2,TRBD1,TGTGCCAGCAGTTACCTGCGACAGGGGCCAGGGGGCTACACCTTC,CASSYLRQGPGGYTF
TRBV6-1,few,TRBJ1-1,.,TGTGCCAGCAGTGAGTGGGGACCACAGGGTGAAGCTTTCTTT,CASSEWGPQGEAFF